The T cell receptor beta chain under discussion was sequenced for a study of T cells in localized non-small cell lung cancer. Profiled with immunoSEQ multiplex PCR; TCRdb holds only in-frame clones, not every one. Counted here are some 30,000 clones, 75% to 95% occurring once; the ten biggest clones make up approximately 10%. On this clone: Its antigen is as yet unknown.

General study points: An association was observed between higher blood T cell density and longer overall survival. The tumor had only one region sequenced, so heterogeneity remains possible.

Germline V gene sequence: CDR1 SGHKS, CDR2 YYEKEE (reference sequence). The CDR3 totals 15 residues. With 0 bases clipped from V and 7 bases from J, the junction kept 9 bases outside the gene matches. The TCR was taken from a female donor over 55 with stage II lung adenocarcinoma. The rearrangement uses TRBV5-5 and TRBJ1-1; TRBD1 matches at 7 bases. Sequencing was performed on peripheral blood mononuclear cells, taken before any cancer treatment. CDR3 residues: CASSLVGGRVGEAFF. Here the CDR3 DNA reads TGTGCCAGCAGCTTGGTAGGGGGCCGAGTTGGTGAAGCTTTCTTT.